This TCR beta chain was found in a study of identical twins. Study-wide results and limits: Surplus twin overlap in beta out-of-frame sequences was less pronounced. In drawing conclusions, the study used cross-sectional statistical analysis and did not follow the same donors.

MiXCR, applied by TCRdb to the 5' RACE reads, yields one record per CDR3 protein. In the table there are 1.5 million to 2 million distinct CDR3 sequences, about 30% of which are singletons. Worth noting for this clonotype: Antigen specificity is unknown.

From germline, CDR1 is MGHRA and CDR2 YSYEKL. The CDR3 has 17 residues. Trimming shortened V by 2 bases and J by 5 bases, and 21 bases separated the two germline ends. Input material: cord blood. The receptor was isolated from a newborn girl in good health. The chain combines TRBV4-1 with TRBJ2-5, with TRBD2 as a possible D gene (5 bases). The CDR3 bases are TGCGCCAGCAGCCAAAAGGGAGTTACAGTGGGTTGGGAGACCCAGTACTTC. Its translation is CASSQKGVTVGWETQYF.